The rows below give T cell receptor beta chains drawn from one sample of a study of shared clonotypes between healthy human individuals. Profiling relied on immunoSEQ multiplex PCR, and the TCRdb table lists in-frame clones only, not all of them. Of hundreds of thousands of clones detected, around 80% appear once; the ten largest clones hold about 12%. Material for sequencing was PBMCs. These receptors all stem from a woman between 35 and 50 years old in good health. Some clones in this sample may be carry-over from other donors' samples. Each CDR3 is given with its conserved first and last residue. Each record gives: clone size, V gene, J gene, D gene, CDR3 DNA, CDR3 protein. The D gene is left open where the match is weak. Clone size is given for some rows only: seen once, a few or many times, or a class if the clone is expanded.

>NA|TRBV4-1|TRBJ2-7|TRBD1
TGCGCCAGCAGCCCGGGACAGGGGGCAACCTACGAGCAGTACTTC
CASSPGQGATYEQYF
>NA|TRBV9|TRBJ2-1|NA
TGTGCCAGCAGCCCGCTTCAGTCTCGGTCGGAGCAGTTCTTC
CASSPLQSRSEQFF
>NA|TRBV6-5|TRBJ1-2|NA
TGTGCCAGCAGTGGGACTAACTATGGCTACACCTTC
CASSGTNYGYTF
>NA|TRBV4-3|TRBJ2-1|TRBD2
TGCGCCAGCAGCCAAGATATCGGGAGCGGGAGGGCGGATGAGCAGTTCTTC
CASSQDIGSGRADEQFF
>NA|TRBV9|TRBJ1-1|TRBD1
TGTGCCAGCAGCGTATCCCCTACAGGGGCAGGTGAAGCTTTCTTT
CASSVSPTGAGEAFF
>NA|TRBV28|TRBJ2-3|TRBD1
TGTGCCAGCAGTTCGGGACAGGGACGAACGCAGTATTTT
CASSSGQGRTQYF
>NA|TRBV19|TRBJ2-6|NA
TGTGCCAGTAGTACAGGGGATGGTCTGACCAACGTCCTGACTTTC
CASSTGDGLTNVLTF
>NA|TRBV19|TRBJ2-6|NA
TGTGCCAGTAGTACAACACAGGGTAGCTCTGGGGCCAACGTCCTGACTTTC
CASSTTQGSSGANVLTF
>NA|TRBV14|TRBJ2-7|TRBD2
TGTGCCAGCAGCCCAAGACTAGCGGGAATCGGCGAGCAGTACTTC
CASSPRLAGIGEQYF
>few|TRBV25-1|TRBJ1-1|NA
TGTGCCAGCAGCGAGCTCACTGAAGCTTTCTTT
CASSELTEAFF
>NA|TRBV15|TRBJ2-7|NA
TGTGCCACCAGCAGAGTTTTAGGGGTAGGGGAGCAGTACTTC
CATSRVLGVGEQYF
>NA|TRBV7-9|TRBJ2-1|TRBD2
TGTGCCAGCAGCCCGCCGGGCGGGAGGGCCCACTACAATGAGCAGTTCTTC
CASSPPGGRAHYNEQFF
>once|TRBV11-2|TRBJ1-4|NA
TGTGCCAGCAGCATAGCAGGGGAGGGCGATGAAAAACTGTTTTTT
CASSIAGEGDEKLFF
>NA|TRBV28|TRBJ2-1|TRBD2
TGTGCCAGCAGGAAAGCGGGGACGGGTCGAGGGCATGAGCAGTTCTTC
CASRKAGTGRGHEQFF
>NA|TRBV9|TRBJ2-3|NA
TGTGCCAGCAGCGTAGAAGGACAGCGAACAGATACGCAGTATTTT
CASSVEGQRTDTQYF
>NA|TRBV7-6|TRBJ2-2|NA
TGTGCCAGCAGCAATGAACAGGGTCCCGGGGAGCTGTTTTTT
CASSNEQGPGELFF
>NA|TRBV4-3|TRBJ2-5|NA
TGCGCCAGCAGTCAAGGGGCCCGGGCCTCCCAAGAGACCCAGTACTTC
CASSQGARASQETQYF
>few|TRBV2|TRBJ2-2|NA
TGTGCCAGCAGTGCTACGTTTACAGGGAACACCGGGGAGCTGTTTTTT
CASSATFTGNTGELFF
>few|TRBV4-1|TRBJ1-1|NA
TGCGCCAGCAGCCAAGTTCGGCAGATGAACACTGAAGCTTTCTTT
CASSQVRQMNTEAFF
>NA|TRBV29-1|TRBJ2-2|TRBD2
TGCAGCGTTGAAGTGTTTGCGGGAGGGCCGGGAACCGGGGAGCTGTTTTTT
CSVEVFAGGPGTGELFF
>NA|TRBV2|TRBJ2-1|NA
TGTGCCAGCTATAACCGTCCCAATGAGCAGTTCTTC
CASYNRPNEQFF
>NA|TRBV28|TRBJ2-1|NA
TGTGCCAGCAGTTGGACACCTCCGGGAGAGCAGTTCTTC
CASSWTPPGEQFF
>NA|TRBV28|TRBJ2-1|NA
TGTGCCAGCAGTCAAAACAGGGCCCAGCAGTTCTTC
CASSQNRAQQFF
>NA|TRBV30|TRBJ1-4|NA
TGTGCCTGGGGCTCAGGATCAACTAATGAAAAACTGTTTTTT
CAWGSGSTNEKLFF
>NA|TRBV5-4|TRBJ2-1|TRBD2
TGTGCCAGCAGCTTGACTAGCGGGGACCACGAGCAGTTCTTC
CASSLTSGDHEQFF
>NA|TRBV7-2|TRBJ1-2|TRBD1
TGTGCCGGCAGCACAGGGACAGGGGCAGGCTATGGCTACACCTTC
CAGSTGTGAGYGYTF
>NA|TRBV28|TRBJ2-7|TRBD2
TGTGCCAGCAAGATATCCGGGACTAGCGGGAGAGGGGAGCAGTACTTC
CASKISGTSGRGEQYF
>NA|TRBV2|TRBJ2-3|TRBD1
TGTGCCAGCAGTATGGACAGGGGGGCCACAGATACGCAGTATTTT
CASSMDRGATDTQYF
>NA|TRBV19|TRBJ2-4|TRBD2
TGTGCCAGTAGCCCCTTCGGGGGGTTAGCCAAAAACATTCAGTACTTC
CASSPFGGLAKNIQYF
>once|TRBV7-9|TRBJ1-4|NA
TGTGCCAGCAGCTTAGGACCCGAAGGTGGTGAAAAACTGTTTTTT
CASSLGPEGGEKLFF
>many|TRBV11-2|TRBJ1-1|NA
TGTGCCAGCAGCTTCCAGGGTTTAACTGAAGCTTTCTTT
CASSFQGLTEAFF
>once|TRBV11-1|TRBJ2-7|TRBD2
TGTGCCAGCGTTGGGAGGGCCGACTACGAGCAGTACTTC
CASVGRADYEQYF
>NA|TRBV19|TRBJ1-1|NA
TGTGCCAGTAGTCCATCAGGGTCTGAAGCTTTCTTT
CASSPSGSEAFF
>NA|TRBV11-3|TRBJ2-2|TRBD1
TGTGCCAGCAGCACCCGACAGGGTGCCACCGGGGAGCTGTTTTTT
CASSTRQGATGELFF
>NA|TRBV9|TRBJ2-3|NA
TGTGCCAGCAGCGTAGAGGCCCTCGATACGCAGTATTTT
CASSVEALDTQYF
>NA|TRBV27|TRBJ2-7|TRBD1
TGTGCCAGCAGTTTAACCTACAGGGGATATACCTACGAGCAGTACTTC
CASSLTYRGYTYEQYF
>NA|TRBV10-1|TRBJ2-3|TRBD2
TGCGCCAGCAGTGAGTCGGTAGCGGGACGCACAGATACGCAGTATTTT
CASSESVAGRTDTQYF
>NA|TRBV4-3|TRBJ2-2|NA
TGCGCCAGCAGTTTTGGCGGGGAGCTGTTTTTT
CASSFGGELFF
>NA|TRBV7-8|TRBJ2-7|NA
TGTGCCAGCAGCTTAGTTCTTTCCGGGACTGGCTACGAGCAGTACTTC
CASSLVLSGTGYEQYF
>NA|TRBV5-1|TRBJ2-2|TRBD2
TGCGCCAGCAGCTTGGCTATCGGGACTACCACCGGGGAGCTGTTTTTT
CASSLAIGTTTGELFF
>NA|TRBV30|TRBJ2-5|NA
TGTGCCTGGAGGGGGACCGGGTCTGAGCAGTACTTC
CAWRGTGSEQYF
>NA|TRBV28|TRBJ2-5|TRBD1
TGTGCCAGCAGTTTATTATACAGGGGGGAGACCCAGTACTTC
CASSLLYRGETQYF
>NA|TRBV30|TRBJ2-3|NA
TGTGCCTGGGGGCTAGGGTACGGCCCAGATACGCAGTATTTT
CAWGLGYGPDTQYF
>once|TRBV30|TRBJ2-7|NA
TGTGCCTGGAGCTTACTGAACCGGGACCGTCAGGCCTACGAGCAGTACTTC
CAWSLLNRDRQAYEQYF
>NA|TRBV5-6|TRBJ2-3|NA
TGTGCCAGCAGCTTGGACACAGATACGCAGTATTTT
CASSLDTDTQYF
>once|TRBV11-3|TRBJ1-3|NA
TGTGCCAGCAGTTCCCTCCCTGGAAACACCATATATTTT
CASSSLPGNTIYF
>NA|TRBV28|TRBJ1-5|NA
TGTGCCAGCAGTCCTAGAGGTCAGCCCCAGCATTTT
CASSPRGQPQHF
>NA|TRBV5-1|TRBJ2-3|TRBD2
TGCGCCAGCAGCATTAGCGGGAGGGTCACAGATACGCAGTATTTT
CASSISGRVTDTQYF